The 4 T cell receptor beta chains presented below share a single source sample, sequenced in a study of spatial heterogeneity in lung cancer. Sample time point: sample taken at primary tumor resection. Whole RNA from tumor, nontumor lung or frozen PBMC was sequenced unsorted. TCRdb reprocessed the 5' RACE reads with MiXCR, giving one entry per CDR3 protein. Among about 5,400 distinct CDR3 sequences listed, roughly a third were seen once. Sequenced material: PBMCs, taken at surgery. Receptors originate from a female donor with early-stage non-small cell lung cancer.

This clonotype was detected only a few times. This beta chain is a stray read from a library made for alpha chains; its abundance is not meaningful. The chain carries TRBV6-6 and TRBJ2-5; D unresolved. The V and J ends lost 7 bases and 2 bases respectively, with 11 bases between them. There are 13 residues in the CDR3. Germline-derived CDR1 and CDR2 are MNHNY and SVGAGI (reference sequence). The CDR3 nucleotides read TGTGCCAGCATGTTTTCCCCTCAAGAGACCCAGTACTTC. As protein: CASMFSPQETQYF.

The sample holds a few counts of this clonotype. A library prepared for alpha chains yielded this beta chain as an off-target read; its size is of little meaning. The chain couples TRBV5-6 to TRBJ2-1, with D hard to call. Germline V gene lookup returns CDR1 SGHDT and CDR2 YYEEEE. Trimming left V 1 base short and J 4 bases short, with 6 bases between. The CDR3 is made up of 13 amino acids. In DNA form, the CDR3 reads TGTGCCAGCAGCTTGTTGGTTTACAATGAGCAGTTCTTC. It yields the protein CASSLLVYNEQFF.

By share, this clonotype ranks as medium-sized (0.01 to 0.1%). This beta chain turned up in a library designed for alpha chains; as an off-target read, its abundance says little. The V gene is TRBV4-1, the J gene TRBJ2-5; TRBD1 is a possible D gene (6 bases). V lost 2 bases and J 5 bases, leaving 9 bases between the germline ends. From germline, CDR1 is MGHRA and CDR2 YSYEKL. The CDR3 has 13 residues. The CDR3 sequence: CASSQRTGETQYF. In nucleotides, the CDR3 is TGCGCCAGCAGCCAACGAACAGGGGAGACCCAGTACTTC.

This clonotype was observed a handful of times. A library prepared for alpha chains yielded this beta chain as an off-target read; its size is of little meaning. The chain links TRBV11-2 to TRBJ2-1; D may be TRBD2 (5 bases). Germline CDR1 reads SGHAT; CDR2 reads FQNNGV. Trimming shortened V by 3 bases and J by 9 bases, and 18 bases separated the two germline ends. This CDR3 spans 15 amino acids. The DNA of the CDR3 is TGTGCCAGCAGCTTGTTCCCCACTAGTCGTGGTGAGCAGTTCTTC. Amino acid sequence: CASSLFPTSRGEQFF.